This is a list of T cell receptor beta chains from one sample in a study of human T cells and chemical hapten exposure. TCRdb recomputed calls from the RACE reads with MiXCR, one row per CDR3 protein. The data show under 70,000 distinct CDR3 sequences, roughly 12% seen once. The specimen was whole blood, collected in connection with sensitization to the hapten diphenylcyclopropenone (DPC). These TCRs come from a woman aged 40 to 50 with alopecia areata. Some clones in this sample may be carry-over from other donors' samples. The CDR3 runs from the conserved cysteine through the conserved F or W. The D gene is left open where the match is weak. Rows may omit the clone size; those that give it use once, few, many or a size class.

TRBV10-3	14	.	few	TRBJ2-5	TGTGCCATCAGTGACAGGGGAATAGGCAAGACCCAGTACTTC	CAISDRGIGKTQYF
TRBV4-2	14	.	.	TRBJ2-3	TGTGCCAGCAGCCAAGATCAAAAGGAGGATACGCAGTATTTT	CASSQDQKEDTQYF
TRBV6-2/TRBV6-3	16	TRBD2	.	TRBJ2-1	TGTGCCAGCAGTTCCCCTGGGACTAGCGGGGTGAATGAGCAGTTCTTC	CASSSPGTSGVNEQFF
TRBV6-2/TRBV6-3	13	TRBD1	few	TRBJ1-1	TGTGCCAGCAGCGGACAGGGGAACGGCGTAGCTTTCTTT	CASSGQGNGVAFF
TRBV30	14	.	.	TRBJ2-7	TGTGCCTGGAGTGGGGGGGACACTACGTCTGGGCAGTACTTC	CAWSGGDTTSGQYF
TRBV7-8	17	.	few	TRBJ2-2	TGTGCCAGCAGCTCTCGGACAGCGAATTTGAACACCGGGGAGCTGTTTTTT	CASSSRTANLNTGELFF
TRBV20-1	12	TRBD1	.	TRBJ1-3	TGCAGTGCCCAGGGGGATGGAAACACCATATATTTT	CSAQGDGNTIYF
TRBV9	17	TRBD2	many	TRBJ2-1	TGTGCCAGCAGCGGCCGGGTAGCGGGACCGTACTACAATGAGCAGTTCTTC	CASSGRVAGPYYNEQFF
TRBV20-1	14	.	many	TRBJ2-5	TGCAGTGCTAGAGATGGGGACGGCCAAGAGACCCAGTACTTC	CSARDGDGQETQYF
TRBV27	14	.	many	TRBJ2-7	TGTGCCAGCAGATCCGGCCAGGTACCCTACGAGCAGTACTTC	CASRSGQVPYEQYF
TRBV29-1	12	.	.	TRBJ1-2	TGCAGCGTTATTGTATCGGCAGAAGGCTACACCTTC	CSVIVSAEGYTF
TRBV6-5	17	.	few	TRBJ2-6	TGTGCCAGCAGTTACCCTATCCCCGGGTCCGGTGCCAACGTCCTGACTTTC	CASSYPIPGSGANVLTF
TRBV9	15	TRBD2	many	TRBJ2-7	TGTGCCAGCAGCGCCGGGACTAGCGGATACTACGAGCAGTACTTC	CASSAGTSGYYEQYF
TRBV12-2	15	.	many	TRBJ1-3	TGTGCAAGTCGCCAGAGCAGACAGGGGATGAACACCATATATTTT	CASRQSRQGMNTIYF
TRBV7-2	13	.	.	TRBJ2-1	TGTGCCAGCACCCAACAGAGGGAAGGTGAGCAGTTCTTC	CASTQQREGEQFF
TRBV14	15	.	.	TRBJ2-1	TGTGCCAGCAGCCAAGTTTTGGGACCATACAATGAGCAGTTCTTC	CASSQVLGPYNEQFF
TRBV18	15	.	many	TRBJ1-4	TGTGCCAGCTCCCAGGGTTTGACAACTAATGAAAAACTGTTTTTT	CASSQGLTTNEKLFF
TRBV10-2	14	.	.	TRBJ1-2	TGCGCCAGCAGTGTCGGCATCCCTAACTATGGCTACACCTTC	CASSVGIPNYGYTF
TRBV6-2/TRBV6-3	17	TRBD2	many	TRBJ2-1	TGTGCCAGCAGGGGACCTATTAGCGGGGGGTCATACAATGAGCAGTTCTTC	CASRGPISGGSYNEQFF
TRBV12-5	17	TRBD2	few	TRBJ2-3	TGTGCTAGTGGTATTCGGACTAGCGGGAGGATATCGGATACGCAGTATTTT	CASGIRTSGRISDTQYF
TRBV10-3	13	.	many	TRBJ1-1	TGTGCCGTACAGGGCCGGGGAAACACTGAAGCTTTCTTT	CAVQGRGNTEAFF
TRBV9	14	.	many	TRBJ1-1	TGTGCCAGCAGCCCGCGACGGTTGAACACTGAAGTTTTCTTT	CASSPRRLNTEVFF
TRBV7-9	12	.	many	TRBJ2-3	TGTGCCAGCAGCGGGGGACAAGATACGCAGTATTTT	CASSGGQDTQYF
TRBV29-1	14	.	few	TRBJ1-1	TGCAGCGTTGAAGAGCTCCCACGAAACACTGAAGCTTTCTTT	CSVEELPRNTEAFF
TRBV7-9	15	TRBD1	few	TRBJ1-3	TGTGCCAGCAGCTTAGCCACAGGGGCTGGAAACACCATATATTTT	CASSLATGAGNTIYF
TRBV28	12	.	.	TRBJ2-2	TGTGCCAGCAGTTTAGGGCAGGGAGGGCTGTTTTTT	CASSLGQGGLFF
TRBV21-1	16	.	few	TRBJ2-5	.	CASKTWGSGNQETQYF
TRBV7-9	12	.	many	TRBJ2-1	TGTGCCATTACGAGGGAATACAATGAGCAGTTCTTC	CAITREYNEQFF
TRBV21-1	16	.	many	TRBJ2-1	TGTGCCAGCAGCAAAAGTACCCGGGACAACCACAATGAGCAGTTCTTC	CASSKSTRDNHNEQFF